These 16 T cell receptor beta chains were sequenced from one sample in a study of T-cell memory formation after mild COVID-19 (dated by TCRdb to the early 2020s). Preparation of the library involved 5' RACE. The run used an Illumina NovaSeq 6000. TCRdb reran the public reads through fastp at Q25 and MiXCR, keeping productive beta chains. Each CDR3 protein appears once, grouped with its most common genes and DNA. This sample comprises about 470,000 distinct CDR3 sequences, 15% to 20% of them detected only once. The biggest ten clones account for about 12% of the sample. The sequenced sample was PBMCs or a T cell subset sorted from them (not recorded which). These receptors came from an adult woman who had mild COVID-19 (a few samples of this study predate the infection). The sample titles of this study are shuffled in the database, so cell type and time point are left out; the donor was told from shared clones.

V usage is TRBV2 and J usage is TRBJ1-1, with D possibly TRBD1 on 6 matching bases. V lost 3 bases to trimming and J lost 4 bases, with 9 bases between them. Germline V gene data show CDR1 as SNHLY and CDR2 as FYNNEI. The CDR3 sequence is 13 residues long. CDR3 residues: CASSDQGLTEAFF. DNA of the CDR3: TGTGCCAGCAGTGACCAGGGGCTCACTGAAGCTTTCTTT.

Here the CDR3 DNA reads TGTGCCAGCAGCCACCAAGGGGGGGGATATGGCTACACCTTC. This sequence encodes CASSHQGGGYGYTF. The genes are TRBV7-2 and TRBJ1-2, with a tentative D call TRBD1 (6 bases). This CDR3 region has 14 residues. V lost 5 bases to trimming and J lost 5 bases, with 15 bases between them. Germline CDR1 reads SGHTA; CDR2 reads FQGNSA.

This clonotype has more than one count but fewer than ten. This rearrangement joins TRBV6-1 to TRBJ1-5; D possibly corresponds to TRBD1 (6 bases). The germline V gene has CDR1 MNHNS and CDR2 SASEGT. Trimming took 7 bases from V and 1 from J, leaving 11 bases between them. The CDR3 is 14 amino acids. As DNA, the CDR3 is TGTGCCAGCACCCGGACAGAAAGCAATCAGCCCCAGCATTTT. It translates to CASTRTESNQPQHF.

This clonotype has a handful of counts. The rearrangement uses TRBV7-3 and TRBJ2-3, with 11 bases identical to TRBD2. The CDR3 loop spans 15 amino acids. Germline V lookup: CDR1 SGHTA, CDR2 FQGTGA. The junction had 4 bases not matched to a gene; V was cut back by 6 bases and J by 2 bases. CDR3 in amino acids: CASRLAGGDTDTQYF. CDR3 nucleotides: TGTGCCAGCAGATTAGCGGGGGGGGACACAGATACGCAGTATTTT.

The CDR3 sequence: CASQPGANYEQYF. The DNA of the CDR3 is TGTGCCAGTCAGCCGGGCGCCAACTACGAGCAGTACTTC. V and J are TRBV6-2 or TRBV6-3 and TRBJ2-7; no clear D gene. Trimming shortened V by 9 bases and J by 3 bases, and 15 bases separated the two germline ends. Germline CDR1 MNHEY, CDR2 SVGEGT. This CDR3 has 13 amino acids.

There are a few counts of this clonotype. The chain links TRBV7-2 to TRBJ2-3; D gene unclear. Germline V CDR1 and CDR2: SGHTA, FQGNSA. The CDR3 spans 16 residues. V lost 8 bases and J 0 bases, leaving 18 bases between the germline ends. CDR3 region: CASGSRLLRSTDTQYF. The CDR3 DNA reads TGTGCCAGCGGATCCCGCCTCCTGCGAAGCACAGATACGCAGTATTTT.

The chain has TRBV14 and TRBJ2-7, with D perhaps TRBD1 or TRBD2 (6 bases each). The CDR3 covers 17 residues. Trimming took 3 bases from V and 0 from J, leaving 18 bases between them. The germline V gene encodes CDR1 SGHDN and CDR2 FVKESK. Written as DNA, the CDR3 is TGTGCCAGCAGCCACCGGAGGGAGGACAGCGGCTCCTACGAGCAGTACGTC. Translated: CASSHRREDSGSYEQYV.

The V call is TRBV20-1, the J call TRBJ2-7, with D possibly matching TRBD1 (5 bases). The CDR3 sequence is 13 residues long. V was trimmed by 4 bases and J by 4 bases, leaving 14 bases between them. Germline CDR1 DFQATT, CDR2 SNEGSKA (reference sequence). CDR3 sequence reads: CSAITPGWYEQYF. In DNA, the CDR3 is TGCAGTGCTATTACCCCAGGGTGGTACGAGCAGTACTTC.

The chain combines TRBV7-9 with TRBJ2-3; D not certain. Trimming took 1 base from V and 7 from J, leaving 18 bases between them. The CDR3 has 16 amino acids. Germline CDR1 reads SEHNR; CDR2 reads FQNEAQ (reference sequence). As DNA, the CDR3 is TGTGCCAGCAGCTTAGAGTCCTGGACGGCCGAGAATACGCAGTATTTT. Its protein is CASSLESWTAENTQYF.

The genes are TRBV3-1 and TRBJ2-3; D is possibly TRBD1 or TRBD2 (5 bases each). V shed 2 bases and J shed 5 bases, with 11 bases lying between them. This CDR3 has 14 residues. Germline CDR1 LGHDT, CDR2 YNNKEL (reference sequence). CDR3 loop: CASSQRGLGDTQYF. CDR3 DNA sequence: TGTGCCAGCAGCCAACGGGGCCTGGGAGATACGCAGTATTTT.

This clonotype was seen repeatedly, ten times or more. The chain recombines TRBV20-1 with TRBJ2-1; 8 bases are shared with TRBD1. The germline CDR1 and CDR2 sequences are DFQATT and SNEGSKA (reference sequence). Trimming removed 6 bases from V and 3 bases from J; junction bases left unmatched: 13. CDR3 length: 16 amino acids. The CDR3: CSATRPGQEIYNEQFF. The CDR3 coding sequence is TGCAGTGCAACCAGGCCGGGACAGGAGATCTACAATGAGCAGTTCTTC.

This CDR3 is CASSLNGLGSYEQYF. CDR3 in DNA: TGCGCCAGCAGCTTAAACGGCTTAGGCTCCTACGAGCAGTACTTC. The genes are TRBV5-1 and TRBJ2-7; D remains unclear. This CDR3 has 15 amino acids. Trimming pared 2 bases from V and 0 bases from J, leaving 12 bases between. In germline, CDR1 is SGHRS, CDR2 YFSETQ.

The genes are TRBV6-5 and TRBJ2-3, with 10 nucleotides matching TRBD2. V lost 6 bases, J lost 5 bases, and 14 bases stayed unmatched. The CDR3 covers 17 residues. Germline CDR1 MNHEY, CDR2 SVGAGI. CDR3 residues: CASSSLAAGGPKDTQYF. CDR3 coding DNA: TGTGCCAGCAGCTCGCTAGCAGCGGGGGGGCCGAAAGATACGCAGTATTTT.

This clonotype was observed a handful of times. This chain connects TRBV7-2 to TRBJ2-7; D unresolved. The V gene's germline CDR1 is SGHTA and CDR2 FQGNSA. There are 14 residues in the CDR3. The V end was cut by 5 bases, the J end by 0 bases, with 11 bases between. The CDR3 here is CASSPGFASYEQYF. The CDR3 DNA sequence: TGTGCCAGCAGCCCCGGGTTTGCCTCCTACGAGCAGTACTTC.

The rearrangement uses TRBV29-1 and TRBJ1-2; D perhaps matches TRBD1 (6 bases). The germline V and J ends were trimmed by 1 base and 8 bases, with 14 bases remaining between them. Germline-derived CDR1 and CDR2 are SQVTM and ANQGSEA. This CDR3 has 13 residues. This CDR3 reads CSVEVRARGGYTF. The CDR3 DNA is TGCAGCGTTGAAGTCAGGGCCAGGGGAGGCTACACCTTC.

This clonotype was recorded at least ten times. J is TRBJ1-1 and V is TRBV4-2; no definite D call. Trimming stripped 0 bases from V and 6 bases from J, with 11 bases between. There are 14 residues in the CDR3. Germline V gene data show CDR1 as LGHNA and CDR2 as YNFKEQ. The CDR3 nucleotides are TGTGCCAGCAGCCAAGATAGATCCGGACCTGAAGCTTTCTTT. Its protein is CASSQDRSGPEAFF.